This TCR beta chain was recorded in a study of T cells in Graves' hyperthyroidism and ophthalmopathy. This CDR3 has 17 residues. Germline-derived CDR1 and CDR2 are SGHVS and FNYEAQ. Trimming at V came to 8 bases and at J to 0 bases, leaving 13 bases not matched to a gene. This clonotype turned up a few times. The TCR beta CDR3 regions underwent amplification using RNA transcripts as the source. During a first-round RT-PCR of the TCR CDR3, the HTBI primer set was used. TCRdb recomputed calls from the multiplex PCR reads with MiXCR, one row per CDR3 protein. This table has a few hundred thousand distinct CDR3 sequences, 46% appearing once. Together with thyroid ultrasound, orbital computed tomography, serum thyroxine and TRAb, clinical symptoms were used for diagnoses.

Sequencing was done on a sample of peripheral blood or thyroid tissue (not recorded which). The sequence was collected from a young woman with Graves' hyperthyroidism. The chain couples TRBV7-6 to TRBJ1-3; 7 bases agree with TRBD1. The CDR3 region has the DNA TGTGCCAGCTCAAGCTGGGACAGTGATAGCTCTGGAAACACCATATATTTT. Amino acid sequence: CASSSWDSDSSGNTIYF.